Listed here are 21 T cell receptor beta chains from one sample, sequenced in a study of shared clonotypes between healthy human individuals. Generated by immunoSEQ multiplex PCR, the TCRdb table keeps only in-frame clones and is missing some. The sample has 450,000 to 650,000 clones, just over 75% seen once. Sequencing was done on a sample of PBMCs. All receptors derive from a woman aged 40 to 50 in good health. Some clones in this sample may be carry-over from other donors' samples.

This clone was picked up one time. The chain uses TRBV5-4 and TRBJ2-1; the D gene is possibly TRBD1 (6 bases). The CDR3 length is 13 residues. Germline loops: CDR1 SGHNT, CDR2 YYREEE (reference sequence). Deletions cut 0 bases from V and 11 bases from J, with 12 bases between. CDR3 in DNA: TGTGCCAGCAGCTTGGAAACAGGGCGGAAGCAGTTCTTC. Translated: CASSLETGRKQFF.

This chain uses TRBV7-2 with TRBJ2-7; 8 bases match TRBD2. CDR3 length: 14 amino acids. Germline CDR1 reads SGHTA; CDR2 reads FQGNSA. V shed 6 bases, J shed 1 base, and the junction held 5 bases outside the gene matches. CDR3: CASSGLAGSYEQYF. In DNA, the CDR3 is TGTGCCAGCAGTGGACTAGCAGGGTCCTACGAGCAGTACTTC.

The rearrangement joins TRBV7-9 to TRBJ1-2; D remains unclear. The germline V and J ends were trimmed by 4 bases and 6 bases, with 9 bases remaining between them. Germline lookup yields CDR1 SEHNR and CDR2 FQNEAQ (reference sequence). The CDR3 has 12 residues. The CDR3 protein is CASSSSLNGYTF. DNA for the CDR3: TGTGCCAGCAGCTCGTCATTAAATGGCTACACCTTC.

The V call is TRBV5-6, the J call TRBJ2-3, with TRBD2 identical over 9 bases. There are 15 residues in the CDR3. After removal of 0 bases from V and 5 bases from J, the junction contained 4 bases not matched to a gene. Germline CDR1 SGHDT, CDR2 YYEEEE. In DNA form, the CDR3 reads TGTGCCAGCAGCTTGGTGGCGGGGGGGGTAGATACGCAGTATTTT. Amino acid sequence: CASSLVAGGVDTQYF.

The V gene is TRBV4-1, the J gene TRBJ2-3; 7 nucleotides line up with TRBD2. The junction had 8 bases not matched to a gene; V was cut back by 4 bases and J by 10 bases. The CDR3 is 13 amino acids. CDR1 is MGHRA, CDR2 YSYEKL, per germline. Written as DNA, the CDR3 is TGCGCCAGCAGCCCCCGCAGGCTAGCGGCGCAGTATTTT. Its protein product is CASSPRRLAAQYF.

J is TRBJ2-2 and V is TRBV6-6, with TRBD1 matching over 7 bases. The CDR3 totals 15 residues. Unmatched junction bases numbered 4, after V lost 6 bases and J lost 0 bases. The germline CDR1 and CDR2 sequences are MNHNY and SVGAGI (reference sequence). The chain's CDR3 is CASSTGVANTGELFF. The CDR3 DNA reads TGTGCCAGCAGCACAGGGGTCGCGAACACCGGGGAGCTGTTTTTT.

V usage is TRBV5-4 and J usage is TRBJ1-2; 7 bases match TRBD1. The trim removed 0 bases at V and 4 bases at J, leaving 12 bases unmatched. CDR1 and CDR2 from the germline V gene are SGHNT and YYREEE (reference sequence). CDR3 size: 17 residues. The CDR3 DNA reads TGTGCCAGCAGCTTGGGGGCAGGGGGAGAGGGAGGCTATGGCTACACCTTC. This gives the protein CASSLGAGGEGGYGYTF.

About this clone: This sample includes further DNA sequences coding for the same CDR3. The chain combines TRBV9 with TRBJ2-5, with 7 bases identical to TRBD1. Germline loops: CDR1 SGDLS, CDR2 YYNGEE. CDR3 length: 15 residues. The ends lost 0 bases at V and 2 bases at J; junction bases unmatched: 4. For the CDR3, the DNA is TGTGCCAGCAGCGTAGCTGGGACAGCGCAAGAGACCCAGTACTTC. It codes for CASSVAGTAQETQYF.

This chain links TRBV6-6 with TRBJ2-7; 8 nucleotides match TRBD2. Germline V gene data show CDR1 as MNHNY and CDR2 as SVGAGI (reference sequence). Unmatched junction bases numbered 6, after V lost 6 bases and J lost 2 bases. CDR3 length: 14 residues. CDR3 nucleotides: TGTGCCAGCAGGTGGACTAGCAGCACCTACGAGCAGTACTTC. This encodes CASRWTSSTYEQYF.

CDR3 in amino acids: CASSLISTDTQYF. In DNA, the CDR3 is TGTGCCAGCAGCCTTATTAGCACAGATACGCAGTATTTT. J is TRBJ2-3 and V is TRBV6-4; unclear D gene. The ends were cut back, 6 bases at V and 0 bases at J, with 7 bases in the middle. The CDR3 extends over 13 amino acids. Germline lookup yields CDR1 MRHNA and CDR2 SNTAGT.

The rearrangement joins TRBV5-4 to TRBJ2-5; D may be TRBD2 (6 bases). The V and J ends lost 4 bases and 3 bases respectively, with 13 bases between them. The CDR3 contains 14 residues. CDR1 and CDR2 from the germline V gene are SGHNT and YYREEE (reference sequence). CDR3 sequence reads: CASSIDPGEETQYF. In DNA form, the CDR3 reads TGTGCCAGCAGCATTGACCCGGGGGAAGAGACCCAGTACTTC.

V gene TRBV6-4 combines with J gene TRBJ2-2; weak D call: TRBD2 (6 bases). Looked up from germline, CDR1 is MRHNA and CDR2 is SNTAGT. The CDR3 runs 14 residues. V was clipped by 5 bases and J by 6 bases, with 13 bases between them. This CDR3 reads CASSRTGESGELFF. The DNA for the CDR3 is TGTGCCAGCAGTCGAACGGGGGAATCCGGGGAGCTGTTTTTT.

V is TRBV19 and J is TRBJ1-3; D not certain. Looked up from germline, CDR1 is LNHDA and CDR2 is SQIVND (reference sequence). V lost 3 bases and J 3 bases, leaving 9 bases between the germline ends. CDR3 length: 14 residues. The CDR3 DNA reads TGTGCCAGTAGTATCGGGGAAAGTGGAAACACCATATATTTT. This encodes CASSIGESGNTIYF.

This chain links TRBV9 with TRBJ2-2, with 9 bases matching TRBD1. V was clipped by 2 bases and J by 5 bases; unmatched bases: 7. Germline CDR1 reads SGDLS; CDR2 reads YYNGEE. The CDR3 loop spans 16 amino acids. For the CDR3, the DNA is TGTGCCAGCAGCGTTACAGGGGGCGCCGGGACCGGGGAGCTGTTTTTT. Protein sequence: CASSVTGGAGTGELFF.

V gene TRBV6-5 combines with J gene TRBJ2-3; D ambiguous. The length of the CDR3 is 13 residues. CDR1 is MNHEY and CDR2 is SVGAGI in the germline V gene. V lost 7 bases and J 3 bases, leaving 11 bases between the germline ends. The CDR3 here is CASKASETDTQYF. The DNA of the CDR3 is TGTGCCAGCAAGGCTAGTGAAACAGATACGCAGTATTTT.

The V call is TRBV28, the J call TRBJ2-7; D gene uncertain. CDR1 is MDHEN, CDR2 SYDVKM, per germline. Between the trimmed V and J ends, which lost 4 bases and 5 bases, there was a span of 9 bases. This CDR3 contains 12 residues. The CDR3 reads CASSSPLHEQYF. As DNA, the CDR3 is TGTGCCAGCAGTTCACCTCTCCACGAGCAGTACTTC.

V and J are TRBV5-1 and TRBJ2-5; D ambiguous. Germline V gene data show CDR1 as SGHRS and CDR2 as YFSETQ. The V end was cut by 5 bases, the J end by 2 bases, with 10 bases between. The CDR3 runs to 13 residues. The CDR3 reads CASRRTTQETQYF. Written as DNA, the CDR3 is TGCGCCAGCAGGCGCACGACTCAAGAGACCCAGTACTTC.

This clone was observed many times. CDR3 amino acids: CAISESSTDTQYF. CDR3 coding DNA: TGTGCCATCAGTGAGTCGAGCACAGATACGCAGTATTTT. The chain combines TRBV10-3 with TRBJ2-3; D remains ambiguous. Germline lookup yields CDR1 ENHRY and CDR2 SYGVKD. This CDR3 comprises 13 residues. V lost 0 bases to trimming and J lost 0 bases, with 1 base between them.

The rearrangement uses TRBV18 and TRBJ2-7, with D possibly matching TRBD1 (6 bases). The CDR3 has 16 residues. Germline-derived CDR1 and CDR2 are KGHSH and LQKENI. V lost 9 bases and J lost 4, with 25 bases in between. The CDR3 DNA reads as TGTGCCAGTTCAAAGTCACGGGACATTTTAGGGTACGAGCAGTACTTC. Translation: CASSKSRDILGYEQYF.

The chain recombines TRBV7-9 with TRBJ1-5, with TRBD1 matching 8 bases. Germline V gives CDR1 SEHNR, CDR2 FQNEAQ (reference sequence). The CDR3 consists of 15 residues. V shed 5 bases, J shed 6 bases, and the junction held 9 bases outside the gene matches. The CDR3 sequence: CASSPGTGRSQPQHF. The CDR3 DNA reads TGTGCCAGCAGCCCTGGGACAGGAAGAAGTCAGCCCCAGCATTTT.

This chain connects TRBV27 to TRBJ1-2; tentatively, D is TRBD1 (5 bases). The CDR3 length is 14 residues. The germline V gene encodes CDR1 MNHEY and CDR2 SMNVEV (reference sequence). With 8 bases removed from V and 4 bases from J, the gap between germline ends came to 17 bases. CDR3: CASGSLRGGYGYTF. DNA for the CDR3: TGTGCCAGCGGTTCGTTAAGGGGCGGCTATGGCTACACCTTC.